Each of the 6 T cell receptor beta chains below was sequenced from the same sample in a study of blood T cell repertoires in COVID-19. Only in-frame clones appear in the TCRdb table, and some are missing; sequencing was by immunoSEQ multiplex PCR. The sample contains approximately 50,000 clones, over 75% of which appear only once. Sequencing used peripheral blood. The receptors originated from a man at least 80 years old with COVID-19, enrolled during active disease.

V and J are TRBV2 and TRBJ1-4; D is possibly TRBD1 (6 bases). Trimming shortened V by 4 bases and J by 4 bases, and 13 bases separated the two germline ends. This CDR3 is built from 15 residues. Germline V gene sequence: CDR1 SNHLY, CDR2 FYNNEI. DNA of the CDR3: TGTGCCAGCAGTGGGGCGACAGGATATAATGAAAAACTGTTTTTT. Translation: CASSGATGYNEKLFF.

CDR3 nucleotides: TGTGCCAGCAGCTCGGGGGGCGATCCCACCGGGGAGCTGTTTTTT. It encodes CASSSGGDPTGELFF. The chain joins TRBV5-4 to TRBJ2-2; D is perhaps TRBD2 (7 bases). Germline V gene data show CDR1 as SGHNT and CDR2 as YYREEE (reference sequence). V was trimmed by 3 bases and J by 4 bases, leaving 13 bases between them. CDR3 length equals 15 residues.

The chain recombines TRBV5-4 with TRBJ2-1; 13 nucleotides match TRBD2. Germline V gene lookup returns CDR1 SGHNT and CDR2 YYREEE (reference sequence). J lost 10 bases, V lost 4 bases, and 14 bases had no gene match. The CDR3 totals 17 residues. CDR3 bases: TGTGCCAGCAGCCCTGGACTAGCGGGGGCGAGGGGACAGGAGCAGTTCTTC. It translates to CASSPGLAGARGQEQFF.

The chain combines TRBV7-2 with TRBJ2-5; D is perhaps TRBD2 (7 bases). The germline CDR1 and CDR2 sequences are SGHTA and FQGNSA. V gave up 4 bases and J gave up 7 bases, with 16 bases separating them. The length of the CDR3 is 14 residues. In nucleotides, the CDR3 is TGTGCCAGCAGCTCTGGCGGGGGCCTCGGGACCCAGTACTTC. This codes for CASSSGGGLGTQYF.

This chain's CDR3 is CASSQEMFTSSYNEQFF. Here the CDR3 DNA reads TGTGCCAGCAGCCAAGAGATGTTTACAAGCTCCTACAATGAGCAGTTCTTC. V and J are TRBV3-1 (or the pseudogene TRBV3-2) and TRBJ2-1; D uncertain. Germline V lookup: CDR1 LGHDT, CDR2 YNNKEL (reference sequence). The CDR3 is made up of 17 amino acids. V was pared by 0 bases and J by 0 bases, with 12 bases between.

CDR3 sequence: CASSSSGAFHNEQFF. In DNA form, the CDR3 reads TGCGCCAGCTCCTCGTCAGGGGCTTTCCACAATGAGCAGTTCTTC. This chain connects TRBV4-3 to TRBJ2-1; D may be TRBD1 (6 bases). The CDR3 runs 15 residues. From germline, CDR1 is LGHNA and CDR2 YSLEER. Trimming shortened V by 8 bases and J by 5 bases, and 19 bases separated the two germline ends.